Detailed here is one T cell receptor beta chain. These data originate in a study of blood T cell repertoires in COVID-19. Study in general: The origin of the acute and convalescent COVID-19 samples was the United States, Italy and Spain. T cells, B-cell-depleted T cells, or PBMCs supplied cDNA or gDNA.

The V gene's germline CDR1 is PRHDT and CDR2 FYEKMQ (reference sequence). This CDR3 has 13 amino acids. The V end was cut by 0 bases, the J end by 5 bases, with 7 bases between. TCRdb's table, derived via immunoSEQ multiplex PCR, lists solely in-frame clones and lacks some. The table shows 180,000 or so clones, with 76% occurring only once. Sequencing was performed on peripheral blood. The chain links TRBV13 to TRBJ1-1; D gene ambiguous. The source of this sequence is a woman in her fifties or sixties with active or convalescent COVID-19. This CDR3 reads CASSLGRWTEAFF. Here the CDR3 DNA reads TGTGCCAGCAGCTTAGGGAGATGGACTGAAGCTTTCTTT.